This T cell receptor (beta chain) was documented in a study of CD8 T cells in ankylosing spondylitis. The germline V gene encodes CDR1 MGHDK and CDR2 SYGVNS. This CDR3 contains 13 residues. V was shortened by 1 base and J by 13 bases, with 13 bases between the two germline ends. A single record per CDR3 protein comes from TCRdb applying MiXCR to the 5' RACE reads. The sample lists around 490,000 distinct CDR3 sequences, roughly 5.2% occurring once. A note on this clonotype: Its matching antigen is unknown.

General study results and limits: Among TCR beta sequences, a motif of about 8 highly homologous variants appeared characteristic of ankylosing spondylitis blood.

The V gene is TRBV25-1, the J gene TRBJ2-2, with D perhaps TRBD1 or TRBD2 (5 bases each). The sequencing sample was made of blood, either unsorted or a sorted T cell fraction (not recorded which). The sequence was collected from a male donor with ankylosing spondylitis. CDR3 DNA sequence: TGTGCCAGCAGTGAATCGGGGACGCTGCGGCTGTTTTTT. Protein sequence: CASSESGTLRLFF.